Each of the 25 T cell receptor beta chains below was sequenced from the same sample in a study of cytomegalovirus exposure and HLA in healthy donors (dated by TCRdb to the late 2010s). Preparation of the library involved the immunoSEQ multiplex PCR assay. For the multiplex PCR, a mixture combining 60 forward primers for TCR Vbeta segments and 13 reverse primers for TCR Jbeta segments was used. Sourced from immuneACCESS, this table was stored by TCRdb with only in-frame sequences that have V and J called. A share of the clones is absent; for the studies checked, an unresolved V gene accounts for under half, and the remainder has no known explanation. The table for this sample lists approximately 150,000 clones; roughly 80% of them were counted only once. The top ten clonotypes cover approximately 2.9% of the sample. Input material: PBMCs. All receptors come from a woman aged 30 to 39 in good health and CMV-seronegative.

The V call is TRBV11-2, the J call TRBJ2-7, with D maybe TRBD1 (6 bases). Germline V gene data show CDR1 as SGHAT and CDR2 as FQNNGV. CDR3 length equals 14 residues. V shed 5 bases and J shed 2 bases, with 13 bases lying between them. In nucleotides, the CDR3 is TGTGCCAGCAGCCCAAGGACAGCCACCTACGAGCAGTACTTC. It codes for CASSPRTATYEQYF.

V usage is TRBV6-5 and J usage is TRBJ2-2; 11 bases align to TRBD1. The CDR3 runs 13 residues. Germline CDR1 MNHEY, CDR2 SVGAGI. V lost 6 bases to trimming and J lost 12 bases; unmatched junction nucleotides: 6. CDR3 amino acids: CASREDRGRKLFF. DNA for the CDR3: TGTGCCAGCAGAGAGGACAGGGGGCGTAAGCTGTTTTTT.

The genes are TRBV6-6 and TRBJ1-6; 7 bases align to TRBD1. There are 14 residues in the CDR3. Trimming cost V 5 bases and J 8 bases; bases outside gene matches: 6. The germline V gene encodes CDR1 MNHNY and CDR2 SVGAGI (reference sequence). The DNA for the CDR3 is TGTGCCAGCAGTGTAGACAGGGCAGATTCACCCCTCCACTTT. This codes for CASSVDRADSPLHF.

The chain has TRBV27 and TRBJ2-3; TRBD1 aligns across 9 bases. Losses at the gene ends were 6 bases for V and 10 bases for J; bases not matched to a gene: 14. In germline, CDR1 is MNHEY, CDR2 SMNVEV (reference sequence). The CDR3 runs to 15 residues. The CDR3 DNA is TGTGCCAGCAGCTATCGGGACAGGGTCGTTTTAGCGCAGTATTTT. Translation gives CASSYRDRVVLAQYF.

This clone was seen more than once but under ten times. V gene TRBV12-5 combines with J gene TRBJ1-2; D gene unclear. The CDR3 totals 11 residues. Germline V gives CDR1 LGHNT, CDR2 FRNRAP. The CDR3 reads CAPGAGYGYTF. Written as DNA, the CDR3 is TGTGCGCCCGGAGCCGGGTATGGCTACACCTTC.

This chain's CDR3 is CASSLGASGSTGELFF. The DNA of the CDR3 is TGTGCCAGCAGCTTAGGGGCTAGCGGGAGTACCGGGGAGCTGTTTTTT. The rearrangement uses TRBV7-2 and TRBJ2-2; TRBD2 aligns across 10 bases. V shed 1 base, J shed 5 bases, and the junction held 4 bases outside the gene matches. CDR3 length equals 16 residues. Germline V gene sequence: CDR1 SGHTA, CDR2 FQGNSA.

The chain carries TRBV5-4 and TRBJ2-3; 8 nucleotides line up with TRBD1. The CDR3 covers 15 residues. In germline, CDR1 is SGHNT, CDR2 YYREEE (reference sequence). The trim removed 3 bases at V and 4 bases at J, leaving 7 bases unmatched. The chain's CDR3 is CASSSMTGVADTQYF. For the CDR3, the DNA is TGTGCCAGCAGCTCGATGACAGGGGTGGCAGATACGCAGTATTTT.

This clone was detected only once. The V gene is TRBV27, the J gene TRBJ2-3; 10 bases are a match to TRBD1. Germline V gives CDR1 MNHEY, CDR2 SMNVEV (reference sequence). CDR3 size: 17 residues. The trim removed 3 bases at V and 6 bases at J, leaving 12 bases unmatched. DNA for the CDR3: TGTGCCAGCAGTTTCCTTATGACAGGGGGCATGAAGGATACGCAGTATTTT. Amino acids: CASSFLMTGGMKDTQYF.

V usage is TRBV11-2 and J usage is TRBJ2-6; a weak D match, TRBD1 (6 bases). The V end lost 5 bases, the J end lost 5 bases, and 22 bases lay between the germline ends. In germline, CDR1 is SGHAT, CDR2 FQNNGV. The CDR3 extends over 18 amino acids. CDR3 in DNA: TGTGCCAGCAGCAAAACAGGGTCCGACCTCCTCTGGGCCAACGTCCTGACTTTC. Translation: CASSKTGSDLLWANVLTF.

In regard to this clone: This sample includes further DNA sequences coding for the same CDR3. The chain uses TRBV4-1 and TRBJ2-7; 9 bases are shared with TRBD2. Germline CDR1 MGHRA, CDR2 YSYEKL. Trimming cost V 1 base and J 4 bases; bases outside gene matches: 2. CDR3 length: 14 amino acids. The CDR3 nucleotides read TGCGCCAGCAGCCAAGGTAGCGGGAGTTACGAGCAGTACTTC. Translating it yields CASSQGSGSYEQYF.

The rearrangement joins TRBV7-3 to TRBJ1-6, with D tentatively TRBD1 (6 bases). CDR1 and CDR2 (germline): SGHTA, FQGTGA. Trimming cost V 2 bases and J 8 bases, with 16 bases left between them. The CDR3 contains 16 residues. CDR3 protein: CASSLGAGGPDSPLHF. The CDR3 nucleotides are TGTGCCAGCAGCTTAGGAGCGGGGGGGCCCGATTCACCCCTCCACTTT.

This clone was counted only a few times. The chain recombines TRBV5-1 with TRBJ1-1; a possible D gene is TRBD1 (5 bases). Per the germline V gene, CDR1 is SGHRS and CDR2 is YFSETQ. The CDR3 runs to 13 residues. The ends were cut back, 5 bases at V and 5 bases at J, with 13 bases in the middle. The CDR3 DNA reads as TGCGCCAGCAGTGAACAGGCTAGGACTGAAGCTTTCTTT. Protein product: CASSEQARTEAFF. Variable domain in full (rest from reference TRBV5-1 and TRBJ1-1): KAGVTQTPRYLIKTRGQQVTLSCSPISGHRSVSWYQQTPGQGLQFLFEYFSETQRNKGNFPGRFSGRQFSNSRSEMNVSTLELGDSALYLCASSEQARTEAFFGQGTRLTVV.

This chain links TRBV7-7 with TRBJ2-5, with a possible D match to TRBD1 (6 bases). Trimming took off 1 base at V and 5 bases at J, with 8 bases between the two ends. This CDR3 has 13 amino acids. The V gene's germline CDR1 is SSHAT and CDR2 FNYEAQ (reference sequence). The CDR3 DNA reads TGTGCCAGCAGCTTAGACAGGGTTGAGACCCAGTACTTC. Translation gives CASSLDRVETQYF.

The chain recombines TRBV10-3 with TRBJ2-3, with 13 bases identical to TRBD2. The J segment lost 2 bases and the V segment lost 6 bases, leaving 5 bases of the junction unmatched. Germline-derived CDR1 and CDR2 are ENHRY and SYGVKD. This CDR3 comprises 16 residues. CDR3 amino acids: CAIRGTSGTFTDTQYF. The CDR3 bases are TGTGCCATCAGGGGGACTAGCGGGACGTTCACAGATACGCAGTATTTT.

This clone is a singleton in its sample. J is TRBJ2-5 and V is TRBV11-2; D is possibly TRBD2 (6 bases). Deletions cut 5 bases from V and 0 bases from J, with 13 bases between. CDR1 is SGHAT and CDR2 is FQNNGV in the germline V gene. CDR3 size: 15 residues. The CDR3: CASSLGTPYQETQYF. DNA of the CDR3: TGTGCCAGCAGCCTGGGGACTCCCTACCAAGAGACCCAGTACTTC. The whole variable domain, remainder taken from reference TRBV11-2 and TRBJ2-5, is EAGVAQSPRYKIIEKRQSVAFWCNPISGHATLYWYQQILGQGPKLLIQFQNNGVVDDSQLPKDRFSAERLKGVDSTLKIQPAKLEDSAVYLCASSLGTPYQETQYFGPGTRLLVL.

V usage is TRBV7-3 and J usage is TRBJ1-1; D is undetermined. The CDR3 covers 14 residues. CDR1 is SGHTA and CDR2 is FQGTGA in the germline V gene. Trimming took 2 bases from V and 4 from J, leaving 11 bases between them. CDR3 in DNA: TGTGCCAGCAGCTTAGGGCCGATTCGCACTGAAGCTTTCTTT. Amino acid sequence: CASSLGPIRTEAFF.

V is TRBV29-1 and J is TRBJ2-2; D is ambiguous. CDR1 SQVTM and CDR2 ANQGSEA come from the germline V gene. The V and J ends lost 4 bases and 6 bases respectively, with 12 bases between them. The CDR3 is made up of 13 amino acids. CDR3 sequence (DNA): TGCAGCGTTGTTAACAGATACCCCGGGGAGCTGTTTTTT. Residues: CSVVNRYPGELFF.

The chain combines TRBV30 with TRBJ1-2, with D unresolved. The CDR3 sequence is 12 residues long. Trimming cost V 2 bases and J 5 bases, with 9 bases left between them. Germline assignment: CDR1 GTSNPN and CDR2 SVGIG (reference sequence). The CDR3, as DNA: TGTGCCTGGAGTATGGGGAGTTATGGCTACACCTTC. It codes for CAWSMGSYGYTF.

This clone was observed a handful of times. The V call is TRBV5-4, the J call TRBJ2-7; 11 bases are shared with TRBD2. With 4 bases clipped from V and 5 bases from J, the junction kept 5 bases outside the gene matches. The CDR3 consists of 14 residues. Germline V gene sequence: CDR1 SGHNT, CDR2 YYREEE (reference sequence). The CDR3 loop reads CASSEGLAVDEQYF. DNA of the CDR3: TGTGCCAGCAGCGAGGGACTAGCGGTCGACGAGCAGTACTTC.

This chain joins TRBV10-3 and TRBJ2-3, with 8 bases aligning to TRBD2. Trimming removed 3 bases from V and 3 bases from J; junction bases left unmatched: 2. Germline CDR1 ENHRY, CDR2 SYGVKD. The CDR3 covers 14 residues. CDR3 bases: TGTGCCATCAGTGACGTAGCGGGGACAGATACGCAGTATTTT. Translated: CAISDVAGTDTQYF.

The chain recombines TRBV2 with TRBJ1-3; TRBD1 agrees at 8 bases. Per the germline V gene, CDR1 is SNHLY and CDR2 is FYNNEI. V shed 6 bases and J 2 bases; nucleotides not matched to a gene: 3. The CDR3 loop spans 14 amino acids. This chain's CDR3 is CASSPDRAGNTIYF. The CDR3 nucleotides are TGTGCCAGCAGCCCGGACAGGGCTGGAAACACCATATATTTT.

About this clone: One end of the junction is discordant with germline, which a read error may explain. The gene calls are TRBV28 and TRBJ1-5; D unclear. The germline V gene has CDR1 MDHEN and CDR2 SYDVKM. The CDR3 has 13 amino acids. The CDR3 DNA sequence: TGTGCCAGCAGGTTAGATGGTCTTCAGGCCCAGCATTTT. Translation: CASRLDGLQAQHF.

The chain employs TRBV2 and TRBJ2-5; TRBD1 agrees at 8 bases. In germline, CDR1 is SNHLY, CDR2 FYNNEI. CDR3 length: 15 residues. V trimming: 4 bases; J trimming: 4 bases; junction bases outside the gene matches: 8. The CDR3 DNA reads TGTGCCAGCAGTGGCTCTTCAGGGGGCTCAGAGACCCAGTACTTC. Protein sequence: CASSGSSGGSETQYF.

CDR3 residues: CASWGWDSMNTEAFF. In DNA form, the CDR3 reads TGTGCCAGCTGGGGGTGGGACAGCATGAACACTGAAGCTTTCTTT. This rearrangement joins TRBV7-9 to TRBJ1-1; TRBD1 agrees at 7 bases. This CDR3 contains 15 residues. V lost 8 bases to trimming and J lost 0 bases; unmatched junction nucleotides: 9. Germline-derived CDR1 and CDR2 are SEHNR and FQNEAQ (reference sequence).

V usage is TRBV19 and J usage is TRBJ1-2; tentative D call: TRBD1 (5 bases). Germline CDR1 and CDR2: LNHDA and SQIVND (reference sequence). The CDR3 has 13 amino acids. V was cut by 1 base and J by 3 bases, with 6 bases left in between. This CDR3 reads CASSIGQHYGYTF. The CDR3 DNA is TGTGCCAGTAGTATAGGACAGCACTATGGCTACACCTTC.